Listed here is a single T cell receptor beta chain. This record comes from a study of response to subunit inactivated influenza vaccine. TCRdb passed the RT-PCR reads through MiXCR, listing each CDR3 protein once. The sample holds around 520,000 distinct CDR3 sequences, roughly 25% seen once. The V gene's germline CDR1 is DFQATT and CDR2 SNEGSKA (reference sequence). The CDR3 is 12 residues long. V was cut by 6 bases and J by 6 bases, with 12 bases left in between. The gene calls are TRBV20-1 and TRBJ2-1, with a weak D call TRBD2 (5 bases). The sample was CD4+ T cells sorted from PBMCs, taken roughly 5 days after vaccination. The receptor was derived from a man between 50 and 59 years old who received an inactivated influenza vaccine. CDR3 amino acids: CSAHAGGNEQFF. CDR3 nucleotides: TGCAGTGCCCATGCGGGCGGCAATGAGCAGTTCTTC.